The 17 T cell receptor beta chains below were found in one sample sequenced in a study of T cells in Graves' hyperthyroidism and ophthalmopathy. TCR beta CDR3 sequences were amplified from RNA transcripts. The TCR CDR3 first-round RT-PCR relied on the HTBI primer set. TCRdb analysed the multiplex PCR reads with MiXCR anew, one entry per CDR3 protein. In the table there are about 500,000 distinct CDR3 sequences, 15% to 20% of which are singletons. The sample comprised blood. These receptors were obtained from a woman aged 25 to 45 with Graves' ophthalmopathy.

This clonotype was picked up many times. This rearrangement joins TRBV29-1 to TRBJ2-7, with D tentatively TRBD1 or TRBD2 (5 bases each). Deletions cut 4 bases from V and 3 bases from J, with 19 bases between. CDR1 SQVTM and CDR2 ANQGSEA come from the germline V gene. This CDR3 contains 15 residues. In DNA, the CDR3 is TGCAGCGTTGTCCTGCCCCTCGGTGGGGGCTACGAGCAGTACTTC. Translation: CSVVLPLGGGYEQYF.

The chain has TRBV9 and TRBJ2-3; 8 bases match TRBD2. J was trimmed by 5 bases and V by 4 bases; bases with no gene match: 6. The length of the CDR3 is 14 residues. CDR1 is SGDLS and CDR2 is YYNGEE in the germline V gene. In nucleotides, the CDR3 is TGTGCCAGCAGCCCGGGACTAGACAGAGATACGCAGTATTTT. Translated: CASSPGLDRDTQYF. The full variable domain, completed using reference TRBV9 and TRBJ2-3, is DSGVTQTPKHLITATGQRVTLRCSPRSGDLSVYWYQQSLDQGLQFLIQYYNGEERAKGNILERFSAQQFPDLHSELNLSSLELGDSALYFCASSPGLDRDTQYFGPGTRLTVL.

This clonotype was observed many times. The gene calls are TRBV6-2 or TRBV6-3 and TRBJ2-3; no clear D. This CDR3 region has 15 residues. Germline assignment: CDR1 MNHEY and CDR2 SVGEGT. V lost 3 bases, J lost 4 bases, and 14 bases lay in between. The CDR3 DNA reads as TGTGCCAGCAGTTATCGTGAGAGAATGGCAGATACGCAGTATTTT. This sequence encodes CASSYRERMADTQYF.

Many counts were recorded for this clonotype. The chain uses TRBV6-1 and TRBJ1-2; 9 bases are a match to TRBD1. The trim removed 6 bases at V and 4 bases at J, leaving 3 bases unmatched. Germline-derived CDR1 and CDR2 are MNHNS and SASEGT. This CDR3 spans 13 amino acids. The CDR3 nucleotides are TGTGCCAGCAGCCTGGACAGGGGCTATGGCTACACCTTC. As protein: CASSLDRGYGYTF.

This clonotype was observed many times. The chain recombines TRBV28 with TRBJ1-2; weak D call: TRBD1 (5 bases). Germline assignment: CDR1 MDHEN and CDR2 SYDVKM. This CDR3 comprises 14 residues. The V gene lost 7 bases and the J gene lost 4 bases, with 16 bases spanning the gap. For the CDR3, the DNA is TGTGCCAGCACGCGGGGCAGCAGCCTCTATGGCTACACCTTC. Residues: CASTRGSSLYGYTF.

This clonotype was seen a handful of times. This rearrangement joins TRBV18 to TRBJ2-7; 7 positions agree with TRBD2. The CDR3 is 14 residues long. The V gene end was trimmed by 0 bases and the J gene end by 6 bases; junction bases not matched to a gene: 5. Germline V CDR1 and CDR2: KGHSH, LQKENI. CDR3 coding DNA: TGTGCCAGCTCACCACCGGCGGGAGAGGGCGAGCAGTACTTC. Its translation is CASSPPAGEGEQYF.

This clonotype was observed at least ten times. The DNA of the CDR3 is TGTGCCAGCAGCGGACAAGAGAGAGGAGGGAAGAGGGATACGCAGTATTTT. Translated, it gives CASSGQERGGKRDTQYF. The chain is built from TRBV9 and TRBJ2-3, with a weak D call TRBD2 (6 bases). Trimming left V 3 bases short and J 6 bases short, with 23 bases between. The germline CDR1 and CDR2 sequences are SGDLS and YYNGEE. The CDR3 is 17 residues long.

At least ten counts were recorded for this clonotype. This chain connects TRBV20-1 to TRBJ2-3; D may match TRBD1 or TRBD2 (5 bases each). Germline CDR1 is DFQATT and CDR2 is SNEGSKA (reference sequence). Trimming shortened V by 1 base and J by 9 bases, and 23 bases separated the two germline ends. CDR3 size: 16 residues. The CDR3, as DNA: TGCAGTGCTAGAGCGTTAGGGGCAGGTTTGGGCGGGACGCAGTATTTT. This codes for CSARALGAGLGGTQYF.

The sample holds a few counts of this clonotype. This chain connects TRBV9 to TRBJ1-2; D may be TRBD1 (6 bases). There are 14 residues in the CDR3. Germline CDR1 is SGDLS and CDR2 is YYNGEE. Trimming removed 0 bases at V and 4 bases at J, with 10 bases between. The CDR3 DNA follows: TGTGCCAGCAGCGTAGGGGACATCACCTATGGCTACACCTTC. Residues: CASSVGDITYGYTF.

The V call is TRBV28, the J call TRBJ2-5; TRBD1 agrees at 10 bases. Unmatched junction bases numbered 7, after V lost 1 base and J lost 8 bases. The CDR3 spans 15 residues. Germline V gives CDR1 MDHEN, CDR2 SYDVKM. The CDR3 DNA sequence: TGTGCCAGCAGTTTATCCCGGACAGGGGGGTTTACCCAGTACTTC. Its translation: CASSLSRTGGFTQYF.

This clonotype was detected a few times. The chain couples TRBV29-1 to TRBJ2-7, with 11 bases aligning to TRBD2. CDR3 length: 15 amino acids. Per the germline V gene, CDR1 is SQVTM and CDR2 is ANQGSEA. The V gene end was trimmed by 1 base and the J gene end by 6 bases; junction bases not matched to a gene: 8. Written as DNA, the CDR3 is TGCAGCGTTGAAGGGCTAGCGGGAGGTCAGGGCGAGCAGTACTTC. Translated, it gives CSVEGLAGGQGEQYF.

This clonotype was observed at least ten times. The rearrangement joins TRBV11-2 to TRBJ2-1; D remains unclear. Trimming shortened V by 6 bases and J by 7 bases, and 19 bases separated the two germline ends. Germline CDR1 reads SGHAT; CDR2 reads FQNNGV. CDR3 length equals 15 residues. The CDR3 sequence: CASRLYDTSINEQFF. In DNA form, the CDR3 reads TGTGCCAGCAGATTATATGACACGTCTATTAATGAGCAGTTCTTC.

This clonotype turned up a few times. The V gene is TRBV29-1, the J gene TRBJ1-3; D gene uncertain. The germline CDR1 and CDR2 sequences are SQVTM and ANQGSEA. The V end was cut by 7 bases, the J end by 2 bases, with 12 bases between. The CDR3 is 13 amino acids. The CDR3 region has the DNA TGCAGCGCCAGAAGGGCGGCTGGAAACACCATATATTTT. Amino acid sequence: CSARRAAGNTIYF.

J is TRBJ2-1 and V is TRBV5-5; tentative D call: TRBD1 (6 bases). V was clipped by 0 bases and J by 9 bases, with 10 bases between them. This CDR3 comprises 13 residues. Germline values: CDR1 SGHKS, CDR2 YYEKEE (reference sequence). CDR3 coding DNA: TGTGCCAGCAGCTTGGTAGGACAGACTGAGCAGTTCTTC. This codes for CASSLVGQTEQFF. Full variable domain (rest looked up from reference TRBV5-5 and TRBJ2-1): DAGVTQSPTHLIKTRGQQVTLRCSPISGHKSVSWYQQVLGQGPQFIFQYYEKEERGRGNFPDRFSARQFPNYSSELNVNALLLGDSALYLCASSLVGQTEQFFGPGTRLTVL.

V usage is TRBV27 and J usage is TRBJ2-7, with 7 bases that match TRBD1. CDR1 MNHEY and CDR2 SMNVEV come from the germline V gene (reference sequence). CDR3 length equals 14 residues. The V segment lost 4 bases and the J segment 7 bases; nucleotides outside the gene matches: 10. The CDR3 region is CASSSQGFVWEQYF. CDR3 sequence (DNA): TGTGCCAGCAGTTCACAGGGGTTTGTCTGGGAGCAGTACTTC.

There are a few counts of this clonotype. This chain joins TRBV28 and TRBJ1-1; 8 bases are shared with TRBD1. Looked up from germline, CDR1 is MDHEN and CDR2 is SYDVKM. The CDR3 contains 14 residues. The junction had 5 bases not matched to a gene; V was cut back by 5 bases and J by 3 bases. CDR3 amino acids: CASSQDRAYTEAFF. Written as DNA, the CDR3 is TGTGCCAGCAGTCAGGACAGGGCGTACACTGAAGCTTTCTTT. Variable domain in full (rest from reference TRBV28 and TRBJ1-1): DVKVTQSSRYLVKRTGEKVFLECVQDMDHENMFWYRQDPGLGLRLIYFSYDVKMKEKGDIPEGYSVSREKKERFSLILESASTNQTSMYLCASSQDRAYTEAFFGQGTRLTVV.

This clonotype was counted ten times or more. This chain links TRBV11-2 with TRBJ2-7; 8 nucleotides match TRBD1. CDR1 is SGHAT and CDR2 is FQNNGV in the germline V gene. V lost 1 base to trimming and J lost 7 bases; unmatched junction nucleotides: 9. This CDR3 has 15 residues. CDR3 in amino acids: CASSLAGTGVLEQYF. The CDR3 DNA reads TGTGCCAGCAGCTTAGCCGGGACAGGCGTGTTGGAGCAGTACTTC. The entire variable domain, with the rest obtained from reference TRBV11-2 and TRBJ2-7, is as follows: EAGVAQSPRYKIIEKRQSVAFWCNPISGHATLYWYQQILGQGPKLLIQFQNNGVVDDSQLPKDRFSAERLKGVDSTLKIQPAKLEDSAVYLCASSLAGTGVLEQYFGPGTRLTVT.